A single sample is the source of the 30 T cell receptor beta chains below, sequenced in a study of Ad26.COV2.S vaccination and SARS-CoV-2 variants (dated by TCRdb to 2020 to 2022). Libraries were built with the immunoSEQ multiplex PCR assay. TCRdb re-hosts the immuneACCESS table, in-frame sequences only. Its copies lack some clones; in the studies checked, an unresolved V gene accounts for under half of them, and the cause for the rest is not known. Within this sample are 400,000 or so clones, with less than 90% of them counted one time only. Together, the top ten hold 3.5% of the sample. Per the publication, the treatment or condition label means: 19 received Ad26.COV2.S at low or high dose, single or two shots; 5 received placebo; per-sample allocation not given. Repertoires of vaccine and placebo recipients were sequenced from samples taken on day 63 after the first injection. The source was peripheral blood, collected in a trial of Ad26.COV2.S vaccine versus placebo. These receptors originate from a person aged 18-65 years who received the Ad26.COV2.S COVID-19 vaccine or a placebo.

V gene TRBV6-5 combines with J gene TRBJ2-5; D is possibly TRBD1 or TRBD2 (5 bases each). The V gene lost 6 bases and the J gene lost 7 bases, with 18 bases spanning the gap. Germline-derived CDR1 and CDR2 are MNHEY and SVGAGI. This CDR3 is built from 14 residues. CDR3 in DNA: TGTGCCAGCAGCCCCTTTTCGGGACGGGGGACCCAGTACTTC. Translation: CASSPFSGRGTQYF.

This chain links TRBV4-2 with TRBJ1-1, with unresolved D. The CDR3 length is 11 residues. The V and J ends lost 4 bases and 1 base respectively, with 1 base between them. Looked up from germline, CDR1 is LGHNA and CDR2 is YNFKEQ. CDR3 sequence reads: CASSRNTEAFF. The CDR3 coding sequence is TGTGCCAGCAGCCGGAACACTGAAGCTTTCTTT.

The gene calls are TRBV6-5 and TRBJ2-6; D is possibly TRBD1 (5 bases). The V end lost 7 bases, the J end lost 0 bases, and 10 bases lay between the germline ends. The CDR3 consists of 15 residues. Germline CDR1 reads MNHEY; CDR2 reads SVGAGI. In DNA form, the CDR3 reads TGTGCCAGCAATACAGGCAGCTCTGGGGCCAACGTCCTGACTTTC. Protein: CASNTGSSGANVLTF.

This rearrangement joins TRBV6-5 to TRBJ2-7; D is tentatively TRBD1 or TRBD2 (5 bases each). The V end lost 8 bases, the J end lost 2 bases, and 7 bases lay between the germline ends. From germline, CDR1 is MNHEY and CDR2 SVGAGI. The CDR3 extends over 11 amino acids. CDR3 residues: CASGGPYEQYF. The CDR3 coding sequence is TGTGCCAGCGGGGGTCCCTACGAGCAGTACTTC.

The gene calls are TRBV10-3 and TRBJ1-4; unclear D gene. Looked up from germline, CDR1 is ENHRY and CDR2 is SYGVKD. The CDR3 sequence is 13 residues long. V lost 6 bases, J lost 5 bases, and 10 bases lay in between. CDR3 region: CAIRNSVNEKLFF. The CDR3 DNA sequence: TGTGCCATCAGGAACAGTGTCAATGAAAAACTGTTTTTT.

This clone came up once. Its ends do not fully match the called genes, so a read error is possible. This chain connects TRBV7-8 to TRBJ1-1; D ambiguous. The CDR3 consists of 13 residues. The germline gives CDR1 SGHVS, CDR2 FQNEAQ. The CDR3 DNA is TGTGCCAGCAGCGTAGCAAGGTTAACTGAAGCTTTCTTT. Translated: CASSVARLTEAFF.

This sequence joins TRBV19 and TRBJ1-2; D is uncertain. V dropped 5 bases and J dropped 10 bases, with 14 bases sitting between them. The CDR3 is 12 amino acids. Germline V gene lookup returns CDR1 LNHDA and CDR2 SQIVND (reference sequence). Written as DNA, the CDR3 is TGTGCCAGTAGTTATAGTCCAGCCATCTACACCTTC. This sequence encodes CASSYSPAIYTF. Drawing the rest from reference TRBV19 and TRBJ1-2, the complete variable domain is DGGITQSPKYLFRKEGQNVTLSCEQNLNHDAMYWYRQDPGQGLRLIYYSQIVNDFQKGDIAEGYSVSREKKESFPLTVTSAQKNPTAFYLCASSYSPAIYTFGSGTRLTVV.

The V call is TRBV4-1, the J call TRBJ2-2; D is ambiguous. CDR1 is MGHRA and CDR2 is YSYEKL in the germline V gene. The germline V and J ends were trimmed by 1 base and 2 bases, with 14 bases remaining between them. This CDR3 is built from 17 residues. CDR3 sequence reads: CASSQVGLSTNTGELFF. The CDR3 region has the DNA TGCGCCAGCAGCCAAGTGGGTTTGAGTACCAACACCGGGGAGCTGTTTTTT.

The J gene is TRBJ1-2, the V gene TRBV4-3; TRBD1 is a possible D gene (6 bases). Germline CDR1 and CDR2: LGHNA and YSLEER. V was shortened by 3 bases and J by 4 bases, with 9 bases between the two germline ends. The CDR3 is 13 amino acids. The CDR3 DNA is TGCGCCAGCAGCCAGACAGGTCCCTATGGCTACACCTTC. Protein sequence: CASSQTGPYGYTF.

The chain joins TRBV4-1 to TRBJ2-1, with no clear D. The germline V gene has CDR1 MGHRA and CDR2 YSYEKL. CDR3 length: 14 amino acids. Trimming pared 1 base from V and 10 bases from J, leaving 14 bases between. The CDR3 nucleotides read TGCGCCAGCAGCCAAGCATTCGAAGGGTACGAGCAGTTCTTC. Translation gives CASSQAFEGYEQFF.

This clone was observed once. The chain combines TRBV11-1 with TRBJ2-3; 7 positions agree with TRBD2. CDR1 is SGHAT, CDR2 FQDESV, per germline (reference sequence). The V and J ends lost 5 bases and 1 base, in that order; junction bases with no gene match: 6. The CDR3 covers 15 residues. This chain's CDR3 is CASSPGGGGTDTQYF. CDR3 nucleotides: TGTGCCAGCAGCCCCGGGGGAGGGGGCACAGATACGCAGTATTTT.

This chain joins TRBV6-6 and TRBJ1-5; D is possibly TRBD1 (5 bases). V was trimmed by 4 bases and J by 5 bases, leaving 9 bases between them. Germline V gives CDR1 MNHNY, CDR2 SVGAGI (reference sequence). The CDR3 is 13 amino acids. CDR3 loop: CASSFQGYQPQHF. The CDR3 coding sequence is TGTGCCAGCAGTTTCCAGGGATATCAGCCCCAGCATTTT.

CDR3: CASGADTGELFF. CDR3 DNA: TGTGCCAGCGGGGCCGACACCGGGGAGCTGTTTTTT. J is TRBJ2-2 and V is TRBV6-5; D might be TRBD1 (5 bases). This CDR3 region has 12 residues. Germline CDR1 MNHEY, CDR2 SVGAGI. The V end lost 8 bases, the J end lost 3 bases, and 7 bases lay between the germline ends.

The V gene is TRBV5-8, the J gene TRBJ2-1; TRBD2 matches 13 bases. After removal of 4 bases from V and 2 bases from J, the junction contained 6 bases not matched to a gene. CDR3 length: 17 residues. The germline V gene encodes CDR1 SGHTS and CDR2 YDEGEE. CDR3 sequence (DNA): TGTGCCAGCAGCAGAACTAGCGGGGGGGACACCTACAATGAGCAGTTCTTC. Translating it yields CASSRTSGGDTYNEQFF.

V and J are TRBV7-8 and TRBJ2-6; tentatively, D is TRBD2 (5 bases). Deletions cut 1 base from V and 0 bases from J, with 13 bases between. The CDR3 loop spans 18 amino acids. CDR1 is SGHVS, CDR2 FQNEAQ, per germline. The CDR3 region is CASSLDGGLDSGANVLTF. CDR3 DNA: TGTGCCAGCAGCTTAGATGGAGGTTTAGACTCTGGGGCCAACGTCCTGACTTTC.

The DNA of the CDR3 is TGTGCCAGCAGTCGGACTAGCGGGGGCGCCGAAGAGCAGTACTTC. Protein sequence: CASSRTSGGAEEQYF. The V call is TRBV6-5, the J call TRBJ2-7; 13 bases are a match to TRBD2. The CDR3 spans 15 residues. V shed 5 bases, J shed 7 bases, and the junction held 8 bases outside the gene matches. The germline gives CDR1 MNHEY, CDR2 SVGAGI.

The chain is built from TRBV15 and TRBJ2-6; D may correspond to TRBD1 or TRBD2 (6 bases each). Germline lookup yields CDR1 LNHNV and CDR2 YYDKDF (reference sequence). V dropped 1 base and J dropped 3 bases, with 13 bases sitting between them. The CDR3 is 17 residues long. The CDR3 DNA sequence: TGTGCCACCAGCAGAGGAGGGGGGCGGAATGGGGCCAACGTCCTGACTTTC. This translates into CATSRGGGRNGANVLTF.

This clone was seen just once. V and J are TRBV7-8 and TRBJ2-7; unclear D gene. V lost 5 bases and J lost 8, with 19 bases in between. The CDR3 is made up of 14 amino acids. Germline CDR1 is SGHVS and CDR2 is FQNEAQ. CDR3 nucleotide sequence: TGTGCCAGCAGCACAGCCCCCTTTAGCACGCAGCAGTACTTC. Its protein product is CASSTAPFSTQQYF.

The chain joins TRBV2 to TRBJ2-1, with D tentatively TRBD2 (7 bases). Germline values: CDR1 SNHLY, CDR2 FYNNEI. This CDR3 is 15 amino acids long. V was trimmed by 6 bases and J by 8 bases, leaving 20 bases between them. This CDR3 reads CASRSTESGGDEQFF. The CDR3 coding sequence is TGTGCCAGCAGGTCGACAGAATCGGGGGGCGATGAGCAGTTCTTC.

This clone was seen more than once but under ten times. This chain joins TRBV4-1 and TRBJ2-7; TRBD2 matches 9 bases. The CDR3 has 15 amino acids. Germline V gene sequence: CDR1 MGHRA, CDR2 YSYEKL. Trimming at V came to 3 bases and at J to 6 bases, leaving 9 bases not matched to a gene. The DNA for the CDR3 is TGCGCCAGCAGCCAGCGTAGCGGGGGTATCGCCGAGCAGTACTTC. Translated, it gives CASSQRSGGIAEQYF.

V gene TRBV7-2 combines with J gene TRBJ2-5, with D perhaps TRBD2 (6 bases). Deletions cut 4 bases from V and 7 bases from J, with 28 bases between. CDR3 size: 18 residues. Germline lookup yields CDR1 SGHTA and CDR2 FQGNSA. As DNA, the CDR3 is TGTGCCAGCAGCTCATGGGGTTGGTCGGGGGACTCCCGGGGGACCCAGTACTTC. It is translated as CASSSWGWSGDSRGTQYF.

For this clone: At the DNA level, this CDR3 is encoded by other sequences in the same sample as well. The CDR3 DNA follows: TGTGCCAGCAGCCAGGGAGCAAACTATGGCTACACCTTC. It specifies CASSQGANYGYTF. The chain employs TRBV6-5 and TRBJ1-2; TRBD1 is a possible D gene (5 bases). V lost 6 bases and J lost 2, with 10 bases in between. The CDR3 sequence is 13 residues long. Germline assignment: CDR1 MNHEY and CDR2 SVGAGI.

Only one count was recorded for this clone. The chain joins TRBV11-1 to TRBJ2-7; maybe TRBD1 (6 bases). V shed 1 base and J shed 3 bases, with 13 bases lying between them. The CDR3 has 15 residues. Germline V gives CDR1 SGHAT, CDR2 FQDESV (reference sequence). DNA of the CDR3: TGTGCCAGCAGCTTAGAAAGGGGGAATCTCTACGAGCAGTACTTC. Its protein product is CASSLERGNLYEQYF.

The gene calls are TRBV6-1 and TRBJ2-7; no clear D gene. The CDR3 length is 13 residues. V was pared by 3 bases and J by 4 bases, with 10 bases between. Germline V lookup: CDR1 MNHNS, CDR2 SASEGT. The CDR3 sequence: CASSEGTEYEQYF. DNA for the CDR3: TGTGCCAGCAGTGAGGGTACAGAATACGAGCAGTACTTC.

This clone was picked up a small number of times. The chain carries TRBV19 and TRBJ1-1, with D perhaps matching TRBD1 (5 bases). The CDR3 totals 14 residues. CDR1 and CDR2 (germline): LNHDA, SQIVND (reference sequence). The germline V and J ends were trimmed by 5 bases and 0 bases, with 10 bases remaining between them. The CDR3 nucleotides are TGTGCCAGTAGTGTCGGGGCAGTGAACACTGAAGCTTTCTTT. Its protein product is CASSVGAVNTEAFF.

To note about this clone: The sample has other DNA sequences that encode this CDR3 too. The chain employs TRBV19 and TRBJ1-5, with D possibly being TRBD1 (5 bases). This CDR3 has 13 amino acids. Per the germline V gene, CDR1 is LNHDA and CDR2 is SQIVND (reference sequence). The V gene lost 3 bases and the J gene lost 7 bases, with 10 bases spanning the gap. The CDR3 loop reads CASSIQGGQPQHF. CDR3 nucleotide sequence: TGTGCCAGTAGTATTCAGGGCGGGCAGCCCCAGCATTTT.

The chain joins TRBV5-6 to TRBJ1-5; D unclear. The CDR3 has 13 amino acids. V gave up 6 bases and J gave up 2 bases, with 9 bases separating them. In germline, CDR1 is SGHDT, CDR2 YYEEEE. The CDR3 sequence: CASTNRGNQPQHF. In nucleotides, the CDR3 is TGTGCCAGCACTAACAGAGGCAATCAGCCCCAGCATTTT.

The V and J genes are TRBV7-6 and TRBJ2-1, with D tentatively TRBD2 (5 bases). Trimming shortened V by 5 bases and J by 0 bases, and 17 bases separated the two germline ends. Germline CDR1 is SGHVS and CDR2 is FNYEAQ. CDR3 length: 17 residues. The CDR3 DNA sequence: TGTGCCAGCAGCCTAGGACTCCCCGAAAGCTCCTACAATGAGCAGTTCTTC. It encodes CASSLGLPESSYNEQFF.

V is TRBV30 and J is TRBJ2-7; D is unresolved. Trimming pared 2 bases from V and 2 bases from J, leaving 16 bases between. The CDR3 length is 15 residues. Germline CDR1 is GTSNPN and CDR2 is SVGIG (reference sequence). The CDR3 DNA follows: TGTGCCTGGAGTCCCAGTTTCAAAGGGACCTACGAGCAGTACTTC. Its translation is CAWSPSFKGTYEQYF. The full variable domain, with the rest looked up from reference TRBV30 and TRBJ2-7, is SQTIHQWPATLVQPVGSPLSLECTVEGTSNPNLYWYRQAAGRGLQLLFYSVGIGQISSEVPQNLSASRPQDRQFILSSKKLLLSDSGFYLCAWSPSFKGTYEQYFGPGTRLTVT.

The chain joins TRBV5-1 to TRBJ1-1; weak D call: TRBD1 (6 bases). This CDR3 has 14 residues. Trimming took off 4 bases at V and 0 bases at J, with 10 bases between the two ends. CDR1 and CDR2 (germline): SGHRS, YFSETQ. In nucleotides, the CDR3 is TGCGCCAGCAGCCGTGGGGGCATGAACACTGAAGCTTTCTTT. Translation gives CASSRGGMNTEAFF.